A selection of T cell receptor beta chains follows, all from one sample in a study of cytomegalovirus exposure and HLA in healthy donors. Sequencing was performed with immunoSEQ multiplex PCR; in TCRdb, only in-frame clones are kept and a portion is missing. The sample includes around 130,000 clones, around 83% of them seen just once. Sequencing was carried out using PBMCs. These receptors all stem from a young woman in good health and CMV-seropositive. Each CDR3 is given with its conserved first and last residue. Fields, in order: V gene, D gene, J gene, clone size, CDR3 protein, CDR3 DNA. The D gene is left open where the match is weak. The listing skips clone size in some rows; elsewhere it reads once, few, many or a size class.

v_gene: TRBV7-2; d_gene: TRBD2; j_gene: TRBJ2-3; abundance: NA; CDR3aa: CASSSLGLAGTDTQYF; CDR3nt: TGTGCCAGCAGCTCCCTGGGACTAGCGGGGACGGATACGCAGTATTTT
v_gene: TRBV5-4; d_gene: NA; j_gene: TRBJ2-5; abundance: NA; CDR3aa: CASSLDEGAWVRETQYF; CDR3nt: TGTGCCAGCAGCTTGGATGAGGGAGCCTGGGTACGGGAGACCCAGTACTTC
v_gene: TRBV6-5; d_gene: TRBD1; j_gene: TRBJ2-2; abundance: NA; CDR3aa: CASSPGTAPGELFF; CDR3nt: TGTGCCAGCAGCCCCGGGACAGCCCCCGGGGAGCTGTTTTTT
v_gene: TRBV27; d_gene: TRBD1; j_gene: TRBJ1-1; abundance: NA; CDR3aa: CASSDGRDRGSTEAFF; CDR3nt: TGTGCCAGCAGTGACGGTAGGGACAGGGGTTCCACTGAAGCTTTCTTT
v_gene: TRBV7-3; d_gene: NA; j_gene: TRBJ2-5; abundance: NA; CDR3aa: CASSFRGQETQYF; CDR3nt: TGTGCCAGCAGCTTCAGGGGACAAGAGACCCAGTACTTC
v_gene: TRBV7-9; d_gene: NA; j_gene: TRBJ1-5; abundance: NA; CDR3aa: CASSLEGPNQPQHF; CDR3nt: TGTGCCAGCAGCTTAGAGGGGCCCAATCAGCCCCAGCATTTT
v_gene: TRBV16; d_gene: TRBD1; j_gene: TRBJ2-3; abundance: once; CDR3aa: CASSLSRGLADTQYF; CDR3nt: TGTGCCAGCAGCCTCTCCAGGGGGCTCGCAGATACGCAGTATTTT
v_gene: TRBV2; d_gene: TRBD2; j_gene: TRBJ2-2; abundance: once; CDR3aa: CASKRTSGVGPGELFF; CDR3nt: TGTGCCAGCAAACGGACTAGCGGGGTTGGGCCCGGGGAGCTGTTTTTT
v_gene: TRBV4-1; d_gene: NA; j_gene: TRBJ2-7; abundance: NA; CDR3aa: CASSQVYLWDKKSGEQYF; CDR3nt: TGCGCCAGCAGCCAAGTTTACTTGTGGGACAAGAAGTCGGGCGAGCAGTACTTC
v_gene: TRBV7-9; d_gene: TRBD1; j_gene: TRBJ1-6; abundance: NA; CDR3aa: CASSSGTGESPLHF; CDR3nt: TGTGCCAGCAGCTCCGGGACAGGGGAATCACCCCTCCACTTT
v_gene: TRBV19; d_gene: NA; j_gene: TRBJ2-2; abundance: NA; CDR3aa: CASRDFLNTGELFF; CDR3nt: TGTGCCAGTCGCGACTTCCTGAACACCGGGGAGCTGTTTTTT
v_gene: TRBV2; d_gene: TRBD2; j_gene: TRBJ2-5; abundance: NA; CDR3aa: CASSAAGGLGETQYF; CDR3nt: TGTGCCAGCAGTGCAGCGGGGGGGCTGGGGGAGACCCAGTACTTC
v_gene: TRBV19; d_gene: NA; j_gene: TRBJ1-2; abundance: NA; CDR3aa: CASSPEYYGYTF; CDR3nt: TGTGCCAGTAGCCCGGAGTACTATGGCTACACCTTC
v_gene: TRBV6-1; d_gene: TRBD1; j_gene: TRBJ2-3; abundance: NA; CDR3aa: CASSGPGGTQYF; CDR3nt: TGTGCCAGCAGTGGCCCAGGGGGCACGCAGTATTTT
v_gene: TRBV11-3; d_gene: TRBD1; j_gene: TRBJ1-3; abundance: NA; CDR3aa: CASSPGDRRGNAIYF; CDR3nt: TGTGCCAGCAGCCCTGGGGACAGGCGCGGAAACGCCATATATTTT
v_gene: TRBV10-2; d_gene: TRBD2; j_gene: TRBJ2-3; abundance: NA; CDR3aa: CAREDRASGLAVSSTDTQYF; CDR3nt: TGCGCCAGGGAAGACAGGGCTTCGGGACTAGCGGTCTCTAGCACAGATACGCAGTATTTT